One and the same sample provided the 30 T cell receptor beta chains below, sequenced in a study of early T cells in non-severe SARS-CoV-2 infection. Each CDR3 protein gets one entry after TCRdb re-called the 5' RACE reads with MiXCR. The sample has tens of thousands of distinct CDR3 sequences, about 15% seen once. Sequencing was carried out using whole blood. The receptor set was obtained from an adult who was a healthcare worker with PCR-confirmed SARS-CoV-2 infection or an uninfected control (not recorded which).

The chain recombines TRBV9 with TRBJ2-4; the match to TRBD2 covers 7 bases. There are 14 residues in the CDR3. Unmatched junction bases numbered 4, after V lost 0 bases and J lost 7 bases. The germline V gene has CDR1 SGDLS and CDR2 YYNGEE. DNA of the CDR3: TGTGCCAGCAGCGTAGATGCGGGAGCGAACATTCAGTACTTC. Translation: CASSVDAGANIQYF.

Comments on this clonotype: The junction departs from the called germline gene at one end, perhaps through a read error. The chain links TRBV7-6 to TRBJ2-7; unclear D gene. CDR3 size: 13 residues. Germline CDR1 and CDR2: SGHVS and FNYEAQ. The CDR3 sequence is CVSSLDPGYEQYF. The CDR3 DNA sequence: TGTGTCAGCAGCTTAGATCCGGGCTACGAGCAGTACTTC.

V gene TRBV20-1 combines with J gene TRBJ2-3; unclear D gene. This CDR3 comprises 15 residues. V was pared by 3 bases and J by 8 bases, with 21 bases between. In germline, CDR1 is DFQATT, CDR2 SNEGSKA (reference sequence). CDR3 sequence reads: CSARSGTRHSSTQYF. CDR3 DNA sequence: TGCAGTGCTAGGTCGGGCACCAGACACTCAAGTACGCAGTATTTT.

This clonotype has a handful of counts. V is TRBV6-6 and J is TRBJ2-1, with D uncertain. The CDR3 has 15 amino acids. V lost 2 bases and J 5 bases, leaving 13 bases between the germline ends. Germline CDR1 reads MNHNY; CDR2 reads SVGAGI (reference sequence). The CDR3 loop reads CASSYELRFHNEQFF. The CDR3 DNA is TGTGCCAGCAGTTACGAGCTCCGATTCCACAATGAGCAGTTCTTC.

The table lists this clonotype with a few counts. V gene TRBV27 combines with J gene TRBJ2-7, with 7 bases matching TRBD1. CDR3 length: 15 residues. Trimming at V came to 6 bases and at J to 2 bases, leaving 10 bases not matched to a gene. CDR1 and CDR2 from the germline V gene are MNHEY and SMNVEV (reference sequence). The CDR3 coding sequence is TGTGCCAGCAGACAGACTCCGGGACAGACCTACGAGCAGTACTTC. The encoded protein is CASRQTPGQTYEQYF.

The rearrangement joins TRBV30 to TRBJ1-3; D gene unclear. The V gene lost 1 base and the J gene lost 4 bases, with 11 bases spanning the gap. The germline CDR1 and CDR2 sequences are GTSNPN and SVGIG (reference sequence). The length of the CDR3 is 14 residues. CDR3 bases: TGTGCCTGGAGTGAGGGAGGAATCGGAAACACCATATATTTT. It codes for CAWSEGGIGNTIYF.

The CDR3 loop reads CASSEAGTPYNEQFF. The CDR3 bases are TGTGCCAGCAGTGAAGCGGGAACCCCGTACAATGAGCAGTTCTTC. The chain combines TRBV6-1 with TRBJ2-1; D is undetermined. The CDR3 has 15 amino acids. In germline, CDR1 is MNHNS, CDR2 SASEGT. The V and J ends lost 0 bases and 4 bases respectively, with 10 bases between them.

The genes are TRBV3-1 and TRBJ2-1; TRBD1 matches at 7 bases. The CDR3 spans 19 residues. V trimming: 1 base; J trimming: 0 bases; junction bases outside the gene matches: 12. The germline V gene has CDR1 LGHDT and CDR2 YNNKEL (reference sequence). CDR3 coding DNA: TGTGCCAGCAGCCAAGGCCCACAGAGACGGGACAGCTCCTACAATGAGCAGTTCTTC. The encoded protein is CASSQGPQRRDSSYNEQFF.

The chain couples TRBV6-2 or TRBV6-3 to TRBJ1-4, with a weak D call TRBD1 (5 bases). V lost 6 bases and J 5 bases, leaving 19 bases between the germline ends. This CDR3 spans 16 amino acids. Germline values: CDR1 MNHEY, CDR2 SVGEGT. CDR3 in DNA: TGTGCCAGCAGCTACAGTGCCGGGACTCGGAATGAAAAACTGTTTTTT. It specifies CASSYSAGTRNEKLFF.

This clonotype was counted a few times. This sequence joins TRBV7-8 and TRBJ2-7; TRBD2 might be the D (5 bases). This CDR3 comprises 15 residues. Trimming removed 2 bases from V and 2 bases from J, with 13 bases in between. Germline-derived CDR1 and CDR2 are SGHVS and FQNEAQ. The CDR3 nucleotides read TGTGCCAGCAGCTTAAATTCGGGAATGACCTACGAGCAGTACTTC. This codes for CASSLNSGMTYEQYF.

V usage is TRBV29-1 and J usage is TRBJ2-7, with 13 nucleotides matching TRBD2. From germline, CDR1 is SQVTM and CDR2 ANQGSEA. Losses at the gene ends were 3 bases for V and 1 base for J; bases not matched to a gene: 0. CDR3 length equals 14 residues. The CDR3 protein is CSVEGLAGSYEQYF. The CDR3, as DNA: TGCAGCGTTGAGGGACTAGCGGGATCCTACGAGCAGTACTTC.

V is TRBV19 and J is TRBJ2-1; weak D call: TRBD2 (6 bases). Germline V lookup: CDR1 LNHDA, CDR2 SQIVND (reference sequence). CDR3 length: 16 residues. V lost 5 bases and J lost 4, with 18 bases in between. DNA for the CDR3: TGTGCCAGTAGTGAAACCGGGAGCCTCCAATACAATGAGCAGTTCTTC. As protein: CASSETGSLQYNEQFF. The whole variable domain, remainder taken from reference TRBV19 and TRBJ2-1, is DGGITQSPKYLFRKEGQNVTLSCEQNLNHDAMYWYRQDPGQGLRLIYYSQIVNDFQKGDIAEGYSVSREKKESFPLTVTSAQKNPTAFYLCASSETGSLQYNEQFFGPGTRLTVL.

This clonotype came up many times. The rearrangement joins TRBV11-2 to TRBJ2-7; D unclear. The CDR3 is 12 amino acids. Germline loops: CDR1 SGHAT, CDR2 FQNNGV. Trimming took 1 base from V and 7 from J, leaving 8 bases between them. The CDR3 loop is CASSLGPGEQYF. CDR3 nucleotides: TGTGCCAGCAGCTTAGGACCCGGGGAGCAGTACTTC.

The table lists this clonotype with many counts. The chain combines TRBV24-1 with TRBJ2-6, with D maybe TRBD1 (6 bases). The CDR3 runs to 16 residues. Trimming removed 10 bases from V and 1 base from J, with 16 bases in between. Germline V CDR1 and CDR2: KGHDR, SFDVKD. The CDR3 DNA reads TGTGCCACGTTCGGCAGGGGACCGTCTGGGGCCAACGTCCTGACTTTC. It codes for CATFGRGPSGANVLTF.

This clonotype was detected only a few times. V is TRBV6-6 and J is TRBJ1-1, with D unresolved. Between the trimmed V and J ends, which lost 7 bases and 6 bases, there was a span of 12 bases. Germline V CDR1 and CDR2: MNHNY, SVGAGI (reference sequence). The CDR3 has 12 amino acids. The CDR3 sequence: CASTPFGSEAFF. CDR3 bases: TGTGCCAGCACTCCCTTCGGGTCTGAAGCTTTCTTT.

The table lists this clonotype with a count of one. A read error may produce the germline difference seen at one junction end. This sequence joins TRBV23-1 and TRBJ2-1, with a tentative D call TRBD1 (6 bases). TRBV23-1 is sorted into the ORF group, with uncertain function. There are 13 residues in the CDR3. CDR3 DNA sequence: TGCGCCAGCGGTCACGCAGGGGATAGTGAGCAGTTCTTC. It yields the protein CASGHAGDSEQFF.

This clonotype was seen a few times. The junction does not match germline at one end; this may be a read error. The chain links TRBV19 to TRBJ1-2; the D is unclear. The CDR3 length is 12 residues. Looked up from germline, CDR1 is LNHDA and CDR2 is SQIVND (reference sequence). The CDR3 loop is CAGSISGSGYTF. As DNA, the CDR3 is TGTGCCGGTAGTATCTCGGGTAGTGGCTACACCTTC.

This clonotype has a count of ten or more. The chain carries TRBV20-1 and TRBJ2-7, with a weak D call TRBD2 (5 bases). The CDR3 is 13 residues long. Deletions cut 0 bases from V and 1 base from J, with 7 bases between. CDR1 DFQATT and CDR2 SNEGSKA come from the germline V gene (reference sequence). The CDR3 nucleotides are TGCAGTGCTAGAGATGTAGCGTCCTACGAGCAGTACTTC. Residues: CSARDVASYEQYF.

J is TRBJ2-3 and V is TRBV28; D remains unclear. The V gene lost 6 bases and the J gene lost 5 bases, with 18 bases spanning the gap. The CDR3 contains 15 residues. Germline assignment: CDR1 MDHEN and CDR2 SYDVKM. CDR3 region: CASRLRDLVRDTQYF. The CDR3 nucleotides are TGTGCCAGCAGGCTCCGCGATCTAGTCAGAGATACGCAGTATTTT.

The chain has TRBV20-1 and TRBJ2-3; D ambiguous. Germline CDR1 reads DFQATT; CDR2 reads SNEGSKA (reference sequence). With 3 bases removed from V and 1 base from J, the gap between germline ends came to 2 bases. The CDR3 length is 11 residues. CDR3 amino acids: CSASGTDTQYF. As DNA, the CDR3 is TGCAGTGCTAGCGGCACAGATACGCAGTATTTT.

This clonotype has more than one count but fewer than ten. The chain combines TRBV27 with TRBJ2-1; 9 bases map to TRBD1. The germline V gene has CDR1 MNHEY and CDR2 SMNVEV (reference sequence). The trim removed 0 bases at V and 10 bases at J, leaving 13 bases unmatched. The CDR3 runs to 17 residues. This CDR3 is CASSLSGPTGGGLEQFF. The CDR3 bases are TGTGCCAGCAGTTTATCGGGACCAACAGGGGGCGGCTTGGAGCAGTTCTTC.

This clonotype was seen ten or more times. This chain joins TRBV28 and TRBJ2-7, with a tentative D call TRBD2 (6 bases). CDR1 and CDR2 (germline): MDHEN, SYDVKM. The germline V and J ends were trimmed by 1 base and 6 bases, with 19 bases remaining between them. The CDR3 sequence is 16 residues long. CDR3 sequence reads: CASSLSRGIRSREQYF. For the CDR3, the DNA is TGTGCCAGCAGTTTATCACGCGGGATAAGGTCCCGCGAGCAGTACTTC.

This clonotype was found many times. The V gene is TRBV14, the J gene TRBJ1-4, with D unresolved. CDR1 is SGHDN and CDR2 is FVKESK in the germline V gene. Deletions cut 4 bases from V and 4 bases from J, with 7 bases between. The CDR3 runs to 13 residues. DNA of the CDR3: TGTGCCAGCAGCCCCCGGATTAATGAAAAACTGTTTTTT. Residues: CASSPRINEKLFF.

This clonotype occurred a few times. The chain recombines TRBV7-2 with TRBJ2-7; D uncertain. The CDR3 is 13 residues long. Germline CDR1 reads SGHTA; CDR2 reads FQGNSA. V was shortened by 0 bases and J by 4 bases, with 7 bases between the two germline ends. The CDR3 nucleotides are TGTGCCAGCAGCTTAGCGCCTAATTACGAGCAGTACTTC. Translating gives CASSLAPNYEQYF.

This clonotype occurred once. The chain employs TRBV4-2 and TRBJ2-1, with 10 bases matching TRBD2. Trimming at V came to 0 bases and at J to 2 bases, leaving 4 bases not matched to a gene. The CDR3 contains 17 residues. Germline assignment: CDR1 LGHNA and CDR2 YNFKEQ. The CDR3 spells CASSQEPSGSTYNEQFF. In DNA form, the CDR3 reads TGTGCCAGCAGCCAAGAACCTAGCGGGAGCACCTACAATGAGCAGTTCTTC.

At least ten counts were recorded for this clonotype. This sequence joins TRBV2 and TRBJ2-7, with 9 positions matching TRBD1. The CDR3 covers 16 residues. The germline V gene has CDR1 SNHLY and CDR2 FYNNEI. V dropped 6 bases and J dropped 1; count of bases not matched to a gene: 10. The CDR3 sequence: CASRSSGTGKSYEQYF. CDR3 sequence (DNA): TGTGCCAGCAGATCCTCCGGGACAGGGAAATCCTACGAGCAGTACTTC.

This sequence joins TRBV14 and TRBJ2-7; tentative D call: TRBD2 (5 bases). From germline, CDR1 is SGHDN and CDR2 FVKESK. The CDR3 is 14 amino acids. Between the trimmed V and J ends, which lost 4 bases and 5 bases, there was a span of 15 bases. The CDR3 DNA reads TGTGCCAGCAGCCCGAGGGCGTTGGGTCACGAGCAGTACTTC. It encodes CASSPRALGHEQYF.

This sequence joins TRBV7-8 and TRBJ2-1; D call uncertain. Trimming stripped 5 bases from V and 10 bases from J, with 21 bases between. There are 15 residues in the CDR3. CDR1 and CDR2 (germline): SGHVS, FQNEAQ. In nucleotides, the CDR3 is TGTGCCAGCAGCCGTACCCCGATTTCCCCGGAGGAGCAGTTCTTC. Its translation is CASSRTPISPEEQFF.

The rearrangement links TRBV29-1 to TRBJ2-3; no reliable D call. CDR3 size: 14 residues. The germline V gene has CDR1 SQVTM and CDR2 ANQGSEA. Deletions cut 7 bases from V and 1 base from J, with 15 bases between. The CDR3 DNA is TGCAGCGCATTGCAGATCCGCGGCACAGATACGCAGTATTTT. Its protein is CSALQIRGTDTQYF.

The CDR3: CATSPNTDTQYF. The CDR3 DNA reads TGTGCCACCTCTCCGAACACAGATACGCAGTATTTT. The gene calls are TRBV2 and TRBJ2-3; D gene unclear. Deletions cut 10 bases from V and 2 bases from J, with 10 bases between. The V gene's germline CDR1 is SNHLY and CDR2 FYNNEI. CDR3 length equals 12 residues. Supplemented by reference TRBV2 and TRBJ2-3, the full variable domain reads EPEVTQTPSHQVTQMGQEVILRCVPISNHLYFYWYRQILGQKVEFLVSFYNNEISEKSEIFDDQFSVERPDGSNFTLKIRSTKLEDSAMYFCATSPNTDTQYFGPGTRLTVL.